This record concerns one T cell receptor (beta chain) sequence. The antigen remains unidentified. This sample was taken from a study of cytomegalovirus exposure and HLA in healthy donors. Study-level background: In terms of ancestry, the Caucasian-associated cluster contained 80% to 90% of the 300 to 400 genotyped donors. Study-wide findings and caveats: Across donors, most TCRs were seen rarely, yet some public ones were widespread. For most subjects, TCR beta sequences were reported to predict HLA-A and HLA-B alleles with accuracy. In a later analysis, compared with equally common non-associated chains, HLA-associated beta chains were more expanded.

CDR1 MNHNS and CDR2 SASEGT come from the germline V gene. CDR3 length: 13 amino acids. Trimming shortened V by 7 bases and J by 11 bases, and 20 bases separated the two germline ends. With 60 Vbeta and 13 Jbeta primers, the PCR was carried out. The protocol was immunoSEQ multiplex PCR, while the TCRdb copy is restricted to in-frame clones and leaves out a portion. The sample has tens of thousands of clones, and its top ten clones hold under 3%. Sequencing input: PBMCs. The source of this sequence is a man aged 40-55 years in good health and CMV-seronegative. V and J are TRBV6-1 and TRBJ1-1; no definite D call. In nucleotides, the CDR3 is TGTGCCAGCACAACTGAAGGAGGGTTTTCGGCTTTCTTT. Protein sequence: CASTTEGGFSAFF.